A single sample gave rise to the 26 T cell receptor beta chains below, sequenced in a study of control samples from healthy donors and cancer patients. The data were produced by immunoSEQ multiplex PCR, yet TCRdb's version contains in-frame clones alone and is incomplete. The data hold some 130,000 clones, with about 90% observed a single time. The sequenced sample consisted of blood. Source of these receptors: a woman aged 50 to 60 in good health.

The gene calls are TRBV19 and TRBJ2-1; the match to TRBD1 covers 10 bases. Germline values: CDR1 LNHDA, CDR2 SQIVND (reference sequence). The CDR3 is made up of 17 amino acids. V shed 5 bases and J 6 bases; nucleotides not matched to a gene: 13. The chain's CDR3 is CASSLRVGQGRSNEQFF. The CDR3 nucleotides read TGTGCCAGTAGTCTAAGGGTGGGACAGGGGAGGTCCAATGAGCAGTTCTTC.

The rearrangement joins TRBV6-5 to TRBJ1-5; D uncertain. This CDR3 has 15 amino acids. Germline V CDR1 and CDR2: MNHEY, SVGAGI. V lost 2 bases and J lost 5, with 13 bases in between. The CDR3 nucleotides read TGTGCCAGCAGTTACGATGTCACAGACCATCAGCCCCAGCATTTT. Protein sequence: CASSYDVTDHQPQHF.

The chain joins TRBV5-4 to TRBJ2-5, with 13 positions matching TRBD2. The CDR3 runs to 14 residues. V shed 4 bases, J shed 9 bases, and the junction held 6 bases outside the gene matches. Germline CDR1 and CDR2: SGHNT and YYREEE (reference sequence). CDR3 nucleotide sequence: TGTGCCAGCAGCAGCGGGACTAGCGGGACGTCCCAGTACTTC. This encodes CASSSGTSGTSQYF.

V and J are TRBV27 and TRBJ2-7; 8 bases agree with TRBD2. The J segment lost 3 bases and the V segment lost 2 bases, leaving 0 bases of the junction unmatched. The germline gives CDR1 MNHEY, CDR2 SMNVEV (reference sequence). This CDR3 has 13 residues. CDR3 loop: CASSLSGGYEQYF. CDR3 DNA sequence: TGTGCCAGCAGTTTAAGCGGGGGCTACGAGCAGTACTTC.

In this sample, this clone turned up once. The chain joins TRBV6-2 or TRBV6-3 to TRBJ2-7; D is uncertain. The CDR3 loop spans 13 amino acids. Germline CDR1 reads MNHEY; CDR2 reads SVGEGT. V gave up 2 bases and J gave up 0 bases, with 5 bases separating them. This chain's CDR3 is CASSYRNSYEQYF. The CDR3 DNA sequence: TGTGCCAGCAGTTACCGAAACTCCTACGAGCAGTACTTC.

The V and J genes are TRBV11-2 and TRBJ1-3; D not certain. The CDR3 totals 13 residues. Germline-derived CDR1 and CDR2 are SGHAT and FQNNGV. V was pared by 4 bases and J by 2 bases, with 6 bases between. The CDR3 protein is CASSSHTGNTIYF. CDR3 sequence (DNA): TGTGCCAGCAGCTCCCATACTGGAAACACCATATATTTT.

The J gene is TRBJ1-2, the V gene TRBV6-1; D is uncertain. The ends were cut back, 3 bases at V and 8 bases at J, with 10 bases in the middle. CDR1 is MNHNS and CDR2 is SASEGT in the germline V gene. CDR3 length: 12 amino acids. For the CDR3, the DNA is TGTGCCAGCAGTGAGAGAAGGTTCGGCTACACCTTC. Translated: CASSERRFGYTF.

The rearrangement links TRBV18 to TRBJ1-2; D not certain. The CDR3 spans 14 residues. V was cut by 6 bases and J by 4 bases, with 15 bases left in between. Germline CDR1 is KGHSH and CDR2 is LQKENI. DNA for the CDR3: TGTGCCAGCTCCCCCCCCTCAGCTGCCTATGGCTACACCTTC. Translating gives CASSPPSAAYGYTF.

The genes are TRBV4-1 and TRBJ2-1; no clear D gene. This CDR3 is 14 amino acids long. Germline V gene sequence: CDR1 MGHRA, CDR2 YSYEKL. V gave up 1 base and J gave up 13 bases, with 17 bases separating them. CDR3 DNA sequence: TGCGCCAGCAGCCAAGTGGTCCTAGAAGCCCGACAGTTCTTC. It translates to CASSQVVLEARQFF.

The rearrangement joins TRBV11-2 to TRBJ2-7; D uncertain. Germline V gene lookup returns CDR1 SGHAT and CDR2 FQNNGV. Trimming removed 1 base from V and 1 base from J, with 11 bases in between. The CDR3 length is 15 residues. CDR3 sequence (DNA): TGTGCCAGCAGCTTAGTTCGGACGGCATCCTACGAGCAGTACTTC. This gives the protein CASSLVRTASYEQYF.

This clone was seen more than once but under ten times. V and J are TRBV5-6 and TRBJ1-2; no definite D call. The ends were cut back, 0 bases at V and 6 bases at J, with 9 bases in the middle. CDR3 length: 13 amino acids. The germline CDR1 and CDR2 sequences are SGHDT and YYEEEE. The CDR3 DNA reads as TGTGCCAGCAGCTTGGGAGGATTAAATGGCTACACCTTC. It yields the protein CASSLGGLNGYTF. The full variable domain, rest sourced from reference TRBV5-6 and TRBJ1-2, is DAGVTQSPTHLIKTRGQQVTLRCSPKSGHDTVSWYQQALGQGPQFIFQYYEEEERQRGNFPDRFSGHQFPNYSSELNVNALLLGDSALYLCASSLGGLNGYTFGSGTRLTVV.

This chain connects TRBV19 to TRBJ2-1; 8 nucleotides align to TRBD2. After removal of 4 bases from V and 0 bases from J, the junction contained 11 bases not matched to a gene. Germline values: CDR1 LNHDA, CDR2 SQIVND (reference sequence). The CDR3 runs to 18 residues. CDR3 in amino acids: CASSREGTGTSSYNEQFF. In nucleotides, the CDR3 is TGTGCCAGTAGTAGGGAGGGGACCGGGACTAGCTCCTACAATGAGCAGTTCTTC.

This clone appeared once. The chain joins TRBV6-5 to TRBJ1-5; weak D call: TRBD1 (6 bases). The CDR3 spans 15 residues. Germline CDR1 and CDR2: MNHEY and SVGAGI. The ends were cut back, 6 bases at V and 5 bases at J, with 17 bases in the middle. CDR3 nucleotides: TGTGCCAGCAGCCTGCCGGGGGGCGCGGATCAGCCCCAGCATTTT. This encodes CASSLPGGADQPQHF.

V usage is TRBV11-2 and J usage is TRBJ1-2; 10 bases are shared with TRBD1. Germline loops: CDR1 SGHAT, CDR2 FQNNGV. The V segment lost 4 bases and the J segment 1 base; nucleotides outside the gene matches: 0. The CDR3 runs 14 residues. DNA of the CDR3: TGTGCCAGCAGCTGGGACAGGGGTAACTATGGCTACACCTTC. As protein: CASSWDRGNYGYTF. Filled out from reference TRBV11-2 and TRBJ1-2, the complete variable domain reads EAGVAQSPRYKIIEKRQSVAFWCNPISGHATLYWYQQILGQGPKLLIQFQNNGVVDDSQLPKDRFSAERLKGVDSTLKIQPAKLEDSAVYLCASSWDRGNYGYTFGSGTRLTVV.

The CDR3 DNA reads TGTGCCAGCAGCCCGAACAGCAAACCCTACGAGCAGTACTTC. It specifies CASSPNSKPYEQYF. The J gene is TRBJ2-7, the V gene TRBV7-9; D is unresolved. Trimming pared 5 bases from V and 2 bases from J, leaving 13 bases between. From germline, CDR1 is SEHNR and CDR2 FQNEAQ (reference sequence). This CDR3 is 14 amino acids long.

This clone has only one observation. The V gene is TRBV14, the J gene TRBJ1-5, with D unclear. Trimming pared 2 bases from V and 6 bases from J, leaving 8 bases between. Per germline, CDR1 SGHDN and CDR2 FVKESK. This CDR3 has 13 amino acids. CDR3 loop: CASSQTPGQPQHF. The CDR3 DNA sequence: TGTGCCAGCAGCCAAACACCTGGTCAGCCCCAGCATTTT.

J is TRBJ2-2 and V is TRBV5-4; no reliable D call. The CDR3 totals 14 residues. CDR1 is SGHNT, CDR2 YYREEE, per germline (reference sequence). V lost 3 bases and J lost 7, with 13 bases in between. The CDR3 nucleotides read TGTGCCAGCAGCTCCAAGCTTGGCGGCGGGGAGCTGTTTTTT. Residues: CASSSKLGGGELFF.

The gene calls are TRBV6-6 and TRBJ1-4; TRBD1 matches at 7 bases. V shed 10 bases, J shed 7 bases, and the junction held 9 bases outside the gene matches. Germline assignment: CDR1 MNHNY and CDR2 SVGAGI (reference sequence). The CDR3 length is 13 residues. The DNA for the CDR3 is TGTGCCACCGGACAGGCTGGAATTGAAAAACTGTTTTTT. Translation: CATGQAGIEKLFF.

The V gene is TRBV30, the J gene TRBJ1-5; 7 bases map to TRBD1. The CDR3 runs 15 residues. The germline V gene has CDR1 GTSNPN and CDR2 SVGIG (reference sequence). Losses at the gene ends were 0 bases for V and 3 bases for J; bases not matched to a gene: 5. This CDR3 reads CAWSVGGSPNQPQHF. The CDR3 DNA is TGTGCCTGGAGTGTAGGGGGCAGCCCCAATCAGCCCCAGCATTTT.

The rearrangement joins TRBV6-2 or TRBV6-3 to TRBJ1-2; possible D gene TRBD1, 6 bases. CDR3 length: 14 residues. Between the trimmed V and J ends, which lost 6 bases and 4 bases, there was a span of 15 bases. CDR1 and CDR2 (germline): MNHEY, SVGEGT. CDR3 sequence: CASSSGGRIYGYTF. The CDR3 coding sequence is TGTGCCAGCAGCTCGGGGGGCCGCATCTATGGCTACACCTTC.

The V call is TRBV24-1, the J call TRBJ2-2, with a tentative D call TRBD1 (6 bases). Trimming cost V 6 bases and J 1 base, with 8 bases left between them. Germline-derived CDR1 and CDR2 are KGHDR and SFDVKD. The CDR3 is made up of 14 amino acids. CDR3 bases: TGTGCCACCAGTCCGACAGGGAACACCGGGGAGCTGTTTTTT. Translating it yields CATSPTGNTGELFF.

This clone occurred once. The V call is TRBV30, the J call TRBJ1-5; 7 nucleotides match TRBD1. CDR1 is GTSNPN and CDR2 is SVGIG in the germline V gene (reference sequence). V gave up 2 bases and J gave up 1 base; unmatched junction bases: 8. CDR3 length equals 16 residues. CDR3 amino acids: CAWSPRRGSSNQPQHF. Here the CDR3 DNA reads TGTGCCTGGAGTCCGCGCAGGGGGTCCAGCAATCAGCCCCAGCATTTT.

J is TRBJ1-3 and V is TRBV19; D not resolved. The germline CDR1 and CDR2 sequences are LNHDA and SQIVND (reference sequence). This CDR3 comprises 14 residues. V lost 6 bases and J 2 bases, leaving 11 bases between the germline ends. CDR3 bases: TGTGCCAGTAGCACGATGGCGACTGGAAACACCATATATTTT. Protein: CASSTMATGNTIYF. Supplemented by reference TRBV19 and TRBJ1-3, the full variable domain reads DGGITQSPKYLFRKEGQNVTLSCEQNLNHDAMYWYRQDPGQGLRLIYYSQIVNDFQKGDIAEGYSVSREKKESFPLTVTSAQKNPTAFYLCASSTMATGNTIYFGEGSWLTVV.

This chain joins TRBV14 and TRBJ2-6; possible D gene TRBD1, 5 bases. Trimming left V 0 bases short and J 4 bases short, with 7 bases between. The CDR3 covers 15 residues. Per the germline V gene, CDR1 is SGHDN and CDR2 is FVKESK. CDR3 DNA: TGTGCCAGCAGCCAAGAAGGGGCAGGGGCCAACGTCCTGACTTTC. Amino acids: CASSQEGAGANVLTF.

The sample holds a few counts of this clone. This chain links TRBV18 with TRBJ1-2; 7 nucleotides agree with TRBD1. CDR1 and CDR2 from the germline V gene are KGHSH and LQKENI. The CDR3 consists of 17 residues. V shed 4 bases, J shed 5 bases, and the junction held 16 bases outside the gene matches. The CDR3 protein is CASSLNAGQALGYGYTF. In DNA form, the CDR3 reads TGTGCCAGCTCACTCAACGCCGGACAGGCTCTGGGATATGGCTACACCTTC.

This clone was recorded once. V gene TRBV7-8 combines with J gene TRBJ2-3; D remains ambiguous. V was pared by 5 bases and J by 6 bases, with 12 bases between. This CDR3 has 13 amino acids. Germline values: CDR1 SGHVS, CDR2 FQNEAQ. CDR3 DNA sequence: TGTGCCAGCAGCCCTACATGGATGGATACGCAGTATTTT. As protein: CASSPTWMDTQYF.